This record concerns one T cell receptor (beta chain) sequence. Antigen specificity is unknown. Deletions cut 3 bases from V and 7 bases from J, with 10 bases between. This CDR3 spans 13 amino acids. CDR1 and CDR2 (germline): MDHEN, SYDVKM. The sample is drawn from a study of T cell responses to AZD1222 COVID-19 vaccine. Overall study findings and caveats: The donors showed a predominance of white British ancestry and of females, with possible underestimation of clonal diversity. Once two AZD1222 doses were given, Spike-specific TCR breadth and depth went up.

Assay used: immunoSEQ multiplex PCR; TCRdb lists only in-frame clones, some missing. This sample has 180,000 or so clones, with about 90% found just once. The sample was peripheral blood, taken 28 days after the second AZD1222 dose. This sequence was found in an adult who received the AZD1222 COVID-19 vaccine. The rearrangement uses TRBV28 and TRBJ1-5; D not resolved. The CDR3 loop reads CASSFPPRQPQHF. The CDR3 DNA is TGTGCCAGCAGTTTTCCCCCACGCCAGCCCCAGCATTTT.